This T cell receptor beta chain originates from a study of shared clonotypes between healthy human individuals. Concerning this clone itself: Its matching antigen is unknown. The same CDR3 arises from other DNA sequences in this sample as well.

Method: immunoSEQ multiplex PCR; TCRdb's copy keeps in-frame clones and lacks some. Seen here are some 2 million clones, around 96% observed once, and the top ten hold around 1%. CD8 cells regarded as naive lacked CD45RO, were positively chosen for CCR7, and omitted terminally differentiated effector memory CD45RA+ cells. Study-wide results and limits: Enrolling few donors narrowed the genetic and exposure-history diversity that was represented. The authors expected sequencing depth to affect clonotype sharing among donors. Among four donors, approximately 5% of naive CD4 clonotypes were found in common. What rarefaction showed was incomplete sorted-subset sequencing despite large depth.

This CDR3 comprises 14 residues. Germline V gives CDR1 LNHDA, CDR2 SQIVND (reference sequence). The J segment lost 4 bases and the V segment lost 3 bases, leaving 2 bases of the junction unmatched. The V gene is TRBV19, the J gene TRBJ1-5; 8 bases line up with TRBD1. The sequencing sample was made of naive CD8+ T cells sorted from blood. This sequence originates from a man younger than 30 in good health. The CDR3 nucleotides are TGTGCCAGTAGTATTAGGGACAGGAATCAGCCCCAGCATTTT. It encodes CASSIRDRNQPQHF. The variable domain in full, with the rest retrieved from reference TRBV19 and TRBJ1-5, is DGGITQSPKYLFRKEGQNVTLSCEQNLNHDAMYWYRQDPGQGLRLIYYSQIVNDFQKGDIAEGYSVSREKKESFPLTVTSAQKNPTAFYLCASSIRDRNQPQHFGDGTRLSIL.